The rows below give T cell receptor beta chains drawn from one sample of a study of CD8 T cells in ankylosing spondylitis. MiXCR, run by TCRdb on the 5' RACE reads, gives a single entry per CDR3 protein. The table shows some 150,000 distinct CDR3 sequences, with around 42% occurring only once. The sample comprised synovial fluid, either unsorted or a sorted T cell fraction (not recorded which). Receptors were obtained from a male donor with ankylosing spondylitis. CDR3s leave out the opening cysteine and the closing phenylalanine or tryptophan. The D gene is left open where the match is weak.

CDR3 protein: ASSLGQGDTETQY
V gene: TRBV28
J gene: TRBJ2-5
D gene: TRBD1

CDR3 protein: ASSLNVYGTLGTEAF
V gene: TRBV7-6
J gene: TRBJ1-1
D gene: -

CDR3 protein: ASSLEWGSSGINEQY
V gene: TRBV5-1
J gene: TRBJ2-7
D gene: TRBD2

CDR3 protein: ASSLVVRADQPQH
V gene: TRBV4-2
J gene: TRBJ1-5
D gene: -

CDR3 protein: ASQHPKKKQGRNTEAF
V gene: TRBV6-1
J gene: TRBJ1-1
D gene: -

CDR3 protein: ASSYSVPSYMNEQF
V gene: TRBV6-5
J gene: TRBJ2-1
D gene: -

CDR3 protein: SARDPRDNSYEQY
V gene: TRBV20-1
J gene: TRBJ2-7
D gene: -

CDR3 protein: ASSSGRWDPPPLNTEAF
V gene: TRBV12-3/TRBV12-4
J gene: TRBJ1-1
D gene: -

CDR3 protein: ASSLEGSFNEKLF
V gene: TRBV12-3/TRBV12-4
J gene: TRBJ1-4
D gene: -

CDR3 protein: ASSPRLAGGTFYNEQF
V gene: TRBV18
J gene: TRBJ2-1
D gene: TRBD2

CDR3 protein: APGRGPMNTEAF
V gene: TRBV2
J gene: TRBJ1-1
D gene: -

CDR3 protein: ASRITGTENSPLH
V gene: TRBV6-1
J gene: TRBJ1-6
D gene: TRBD1

CDR3 protein: ASSLYREAGTDTQY
V gene: TRBV4-3
J gene: TRBJ2-3
D gene: -

CDR3 protein: ASSLLERLNTEAF
V gene: TRBV28
J gene: TRBJ1-1
D gene: -

CDR3 protein: ASSSMDNEQF
V gene: TRBV6-5
J gene: TRBJ2-1
D gene: -

CDR3 protein: ASSQIAGGSFILDTQY
V gene: TRBV28
J gene: TRBJ2-3
D gene: TRBD2

CDR3 protein: ASSFGPRPIYEQY
V gene: TRBV12-3/TRBV12-4
J gene: TRBJ2-7
D gene: -

CDR3 protein: ASSFVRGGRETQY
V gene: TRBV5-1
J gene: -
D gene: -

CDR3 protein: ASSAVFEGRYEQY
V gene: TRBV7-6
J gene: TRBJ2-7
D gene: -

CDR3 protein: ASSYSMWDSINEQY
V gene: TRBV6-5
J gene: TRBJ2-7
D gene: TRBD1

CDR3 protein: ASSFVSADTQY
V gene: TRBV27
J gene: TRBJ2-3
D gene: -

CDR3 protein: ASSVVGVPYNEQF
V gene: TRBV9
J gene: TRBJ2-1
D gene: -

CDR3 protein: ASSYGERKGTNTGELF
V gene: TRBV6-2/TRBV6-3
J gene: TRBJ2-2
D gene: -

CDR3 protein: ASSFELRDNSPLH
V gene: TRBV7-9
J gene: TRBJ1-6
D gene: -

CDR3 protein: ASSPGTGKMLETQY
V gene: TRBV9
J gene: TRBJ2-5
D gene: TRBD1

CDR3 protein: ASSLVVSGLFSYEQY
V gene: TRBV5-6
J gene: TRBJ2-7
D gene: -

CDR3 protein: ASTLGAYGYT
V gene: TRBV12-3/TRBV12-4
J gene: TRBJ1-2
D gene: -

CDR3 protein: ASSPSGGASGANVLT
V gene: TRBV3-1
J gene: TRBJ2-6
D gene: TRBD2

CDR3 protein: ASSQEVGGTGSRRDTIY
V gene: TRBV4-1
J gene: TRBJ1-3
D gene: TRBD1

CDR3 protein: SVEGREEGQF
V gene: TRBV29-1
J gene: TRBJ2-1
D gene: TRBD2

CDR3 protein: ASSVGKGPLVGELF
V gene: TRBV9
J gene: TRBJ2-2
D gene: -

CDR3 protein: ASSHRDRGSEKLF
V gene: TRBV4-2
J gene: TRBJ1-4
D gene: TRBD1

CDR3 protein: ASSFWGPHNEQF
V gene: TRBV5-5
J gene: TRBJ2-1
D gene: -

CDR3 protein: SARDIGSALGNEQF
V gene: TRBV20-1
J gene: TRBJ2-1
D gene: -

CDR3 protein: ASSLWRQGRSGYT
V gene: TRBV5-1
J gene: TRBJ1-2
D gene: -

CDR3 protein: ASSEASGQGNNEQF
V gene: TRBV6-4
J gene: TRBJ2-1
D gene: TRBD1

CDR3 protein: ASSTAGTINTDTQY
V gene: TRBV7-9
J gene: TRBJ2-3
D gene: -

CDR3 protein: ASSLPGGETQY
V gene: TRBV7-8
J gene: TRBJ2-5
D gene: TRBD1

CDR3 protein: AISETGGTGALAKNIQY
V gene: TRBV10-3
J gene: TRBJ2-4
D gene: TRBD2

CDR3 protein: ASSYLEAVGELF
V gene: TRBV6-5
J gene: TRBJ2-2
D gene: -

CDR3 protein: ASSLLGWEGEQF
V gene: TRBV7-3
J gene: TRBJ2-1
D gene: -

CDR3 protein: ASSFNYWSSYNEQF
V gene: TRBV12-3/TRBV12-4
J gene: TRBJ2-1
D gene: -

CDR3 protein: ASSSDRGYEQY
V gene: TRBV6-1
J gene: TRBJ2-7
D gene: TRBD1

CDR3 protein: ASSPGDDYGYT
V gene: TRBV5-6
J gene: TRBJ1-2
D gene: -

CDR3 protein: ASSFRDPVDGYT
V gene: TRBV13
J gene: TRBJ1-2
D gene: -

CDR3 protein: SALRAGNSYNEQF
V gene: TRBV20-1
J gene: TRBJ2-1
D gene: -

CDR3 protein: ATSIRWVPDTQY
V gene: TRBV15
J gene: TRBJ2-3
D gene: -

CDR3 protein: ASSLVADYPYGYT
V gene: TRBV7-9
J gene: TRBJ1-2
D gene: -

CDR3 protein: ASSHSGRGGDTQY
V gene: TRBV4-1
J gene: TRBJ2-3
D gene: TRBD2

CDR3 protein: ASSGVSGAPSYEQY
V gene: TRBV7-9
J gene: TRBJ2-7
D gene: TRBD2

CDR3 protein: ASSSGTKNTGELF
V gene: TRBV27
J gene: TRBJ2-2
D gene: -

CDR3 protein: ASSLGLGTAF
V gene: TRBV7-8
J gene: TRBJ1-1
D gene: -

CDR3 protein: AISESIPQGPRREQF
V gene: TRBV10-3
J gene: TRBJ2-1
D gene: -

CDR3 protein: ATSSGQGESSPLH
V gene: TRBV15
J gene: TRBJ1-6
D gene: TRBD1

CDR3 protein: ASSIGGYYNEQF
V gene: TRBV19
J gene: TRBJ2-1
D gene: -

CDR3 protein: ASRALGGYEQF
V gene: TRBV6-2/TRBV6-3
J gene: TRBJ2-1
D gene: TRBD1

CDR3 protein: ASRLGERGVTDTQY
V gene: TRBV7-3
J gene: TRBJ2-3
D gene: TRBD2

CDR3 protein: ASSLERGLEAF
V gene: TRBV7-6
J gene: TRBJ1-1
D gene: -